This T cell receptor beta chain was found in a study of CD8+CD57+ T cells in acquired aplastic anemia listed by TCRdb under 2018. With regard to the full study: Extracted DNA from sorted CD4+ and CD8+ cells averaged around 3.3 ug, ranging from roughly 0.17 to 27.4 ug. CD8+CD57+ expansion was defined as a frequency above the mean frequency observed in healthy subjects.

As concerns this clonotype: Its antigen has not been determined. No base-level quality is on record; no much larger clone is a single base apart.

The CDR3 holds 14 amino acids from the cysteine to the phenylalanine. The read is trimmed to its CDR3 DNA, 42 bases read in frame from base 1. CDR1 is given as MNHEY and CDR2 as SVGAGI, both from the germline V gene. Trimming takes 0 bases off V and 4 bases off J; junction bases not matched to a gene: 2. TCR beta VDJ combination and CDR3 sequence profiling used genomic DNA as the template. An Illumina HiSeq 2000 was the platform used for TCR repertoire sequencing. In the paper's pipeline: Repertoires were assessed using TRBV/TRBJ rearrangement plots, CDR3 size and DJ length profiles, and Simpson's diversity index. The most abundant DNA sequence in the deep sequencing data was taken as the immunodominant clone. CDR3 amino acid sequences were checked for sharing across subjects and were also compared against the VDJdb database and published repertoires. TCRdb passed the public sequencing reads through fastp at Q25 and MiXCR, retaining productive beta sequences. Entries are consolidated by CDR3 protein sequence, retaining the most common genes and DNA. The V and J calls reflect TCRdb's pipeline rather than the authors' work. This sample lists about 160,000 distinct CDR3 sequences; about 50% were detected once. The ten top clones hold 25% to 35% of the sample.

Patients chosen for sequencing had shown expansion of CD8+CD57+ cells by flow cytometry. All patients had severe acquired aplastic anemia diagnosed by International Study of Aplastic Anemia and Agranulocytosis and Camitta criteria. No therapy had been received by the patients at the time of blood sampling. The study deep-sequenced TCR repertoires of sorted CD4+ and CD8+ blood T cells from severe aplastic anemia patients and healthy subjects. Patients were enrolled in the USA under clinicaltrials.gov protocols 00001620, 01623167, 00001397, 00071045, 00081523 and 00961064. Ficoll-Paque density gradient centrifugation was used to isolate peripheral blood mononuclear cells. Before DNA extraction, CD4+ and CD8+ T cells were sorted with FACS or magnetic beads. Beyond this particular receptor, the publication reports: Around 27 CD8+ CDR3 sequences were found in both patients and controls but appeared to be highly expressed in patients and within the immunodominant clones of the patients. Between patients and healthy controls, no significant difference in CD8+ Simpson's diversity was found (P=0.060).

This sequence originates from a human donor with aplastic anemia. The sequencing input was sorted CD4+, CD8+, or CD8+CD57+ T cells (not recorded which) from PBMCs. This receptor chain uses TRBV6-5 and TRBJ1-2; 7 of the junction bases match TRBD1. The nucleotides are TGTGCCAGCAGTTACTCCCCAGGGGGCTATGGCTACACCTTC. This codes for CASSYSPGGYGYTF.